This TCR beta chain was observed in a study of T-cell memory formation after mild COVID-19. There are 14 residues in the CDR3. The germline V gene has CDR1 SGDLS and CDR2 YYNGEE. V lost 4 bases, J lost 3 bases, and 11 bases lay in between. Worth noting for this clonotype: What it binds is not known.

From the 5' RACE reads, TCRdb called clonotypes with MiXCR, one entry per CDR3 protein. The table has approximately 430,000 distinct CDR3 sequences, less than 25% seen once. Whole-study findings and limits: The finding that pre-infection memory included some responding clones suggested that cross-reactive memory joined.

The chain uses TRBV9 and TRBJ1-5, with D perhaps matching TRBD1 (5 bases). Sequences were obtained from PBMCs or a T cell subset sorted from them (not recorded which). This receptor was obtained from an adult woman who had mild COVID-19 (a few samples of this study predate the infection). Cell type and time point are not known. In DNA, the CDR3 is TGTGCCAGCAGCCCGGACACCGTCAATCAGCCCCAGCATTTT. Translation: CASSPDTVNQPQHF.